One sample yielded the 29 T cell receptor beta chains listed below, sequenced in a study of CXCR3-negative and CXCR3-positive naive CD8 T cells (dated by TCRdb to about 2019). On the study overall, not on this receptor specifically: Compared with CXCR3-negative naive cells, CXCR3-positive naive cells had TRB CDR3s with higher hydrophobicity (lower Kidera factor 4), lower energy, and higher strength and volume indices.

Sequencing instrument: NextSeq 550. The Human TCR Profiling Kit (MiLaboratory) was used to make UMI-labeled 5' RACE TRB cDNA libraries. Each entry corresponds to one CDR3 protein sequence from reads that TCRdb reprocessed, and DNA is not given. The sample's table covers roughly 80,000 distinct CDR3 sequences. The ten most abundant clones make up 0.62% of the sample. These receptors are not linked to any known antigen. Sequencing input: naive CXCR3+ CD8+ T cells from blood. The meaning of the sample's cell subset or site label: CD45RO-CCR7+CD27+CD95- naive CD8+ T cells expressing CXCR3 (TNR3+). These receptors all come from a human donor in good health. Some clones in this sample may be carry-over from other donors' samples.

This chain joins TRBV7-3 and TRBJ2-3; the TCRdb D gene call, TRBD2, has no DNA to confirm it. CDR1 is SGHTA, CDR2 FQGTGA, per germline. The CDR3 consists of 15 residues. CDR3 protein: CASSSIQRDTDTQYF.

The chain uses TRBV27 and TRBJ1-1; lacking DNA, the TRBD1 call made by TCRdb goes unchecked. Germline V CDR1 and CDR2: MNHEY, SMNVEV (reference sequence). CDR3 length: 15 amino acids. The CDR3 protein is CASSPGVSMNTEAFF.

The chain recombines TRBV20-1 with TRBJ1-1; TCRdb calls TRBD1, which cannot be checked without DNA. Germline loops: CDR1 DFQATT, CDR2 SNEGSKA (reference sequence). The CDR3 extends over 13 amino acids. CDR3 protein: CSARPTGITEAFF.

The V gene is TRBV7-9, the J gene TRBJ2-1; TCRdb indicates TRBD1, and absent DNA this call remains unverified. CDR3 size: 12 residues. Germline loops: CDR1 SEHNR, CDR2 FQNEAQ (reference sequence). CDR3 sequence reads: CASIRAAGEQFF.

This chain joins TRBV18 and TRBJ1-4; TCRdb's D call, TRBD1, is unchecked because there is no DNA. CDR1 and CDR2 (germline): KGHSH, LQKENI. CDR3 length: 14 residues. The CDR3 loop is CASSPGEGDEKLFF.

This CDR3 reads CASSLPWGGQGAFLANEQYF. The chain recombines TRBV28 with TRBJ2-7; checking the TCRdb D call of TRBD1 is not possible without DNA. The germline V gene encodes CDR1 MDHEN and CDR2 SYDVKM. The CDR3 runs to 20 residues.

This chain joins TRBV7-9 and TRBJ2-3; TCRdb designates TRBD2, a call that cannot be tested without DNA. CDR3 length equals 17 residues. Germline values: CDR1 SEHNR, CDR2 FQNEAQ (reference sequence). CDR3: CASSPGTSGTFTDTQYF. The whole variable domain, filled in from reference TRBV7-9 and TRBJ2-3, reads DTGVSQNPRHKITKRGQNVTFRCDPISEHNRLYWYRQTLGQGPEFLTYFQNEAQLEKSRLLSDRFSAERPKGSFSTLEIQRTEQGDSAMYLCASSPGTSGTFTDTQYFGPGTRLTVL.

The chain is built from TRBV4-2 and TRBJ2-1; no DNA is available, so the TRBD1 call from TCRdb remains unchecked. CDR1 is LGHNA, CDR2 YNFKEQ, per germline. CDR3 length: 16 residues. The CDR3 is CASSQGAGEHYNEQFF.

The CDR3 loop reads CASTHEEKLFF. The chain is built from TRBV7-9 and TRBJ1-4. The CDR3 runs 11 residues. Germline CDR1 SEHNR, CDR2 FQNEAQ (reference sequence).

The rearrangement uses TRBV29-1 and TRBJ1-2; checking the TCRdb D call of TRBD1 is not possible without DNA. Per the germline V gene, CDR1 is SQVTM and CDR2 is ANQGSEA. CDR3 length: 12 residues. The CDR3 sequence: CSVAEGQVVYTF.

The genes are TRBV5-1 and TRBJ1-5; checking the TCRdb D call of TRBD1 is not possible without DNA. This CDR3 spans 15 amino acids. Germline V gives CDR1 SGHRS, CDR2 YFSETQ. This chain's CDR3 is CASSLAGGVGQPQHF.

The chain has TRBV4-1 and TRBJ2-7; TCRdb gives TRBD2 as the D gene, but with no DNA this cannot be confirmed. This CDR3 region has 16 residues. Germline values: CDR1 MGHRA, CDR2 YSYEKL. This CDR3 is CASSPLAGGNWYEQYF.

The chain combines TRBV11-2 with TRBJ2-7; TCRdb names TRBD1, which stays unverified in the absence of DNA. This CDR3 is 15 amino acids long. The germline V gene encodes CDR1 SGHAT and CDR2 FQNNGV. The CDR3 region is CASSSGTGLSYEQYF.

The chain is built from TRBV19 and TRBJ2-5; TCRdb picks TRBD1, but there is no DNA to check that call. CDR1 LNHDA and CDR2 SQIVND come from the germline V gene (reference sequence). This CDR3 has 14 amino acids. This CDR3 is CASSIIGGQETQYF. The variable domain in full, completed from reference TRBV19 and TRBJ2-5, reads DGGITQSPKYLFRKEGQNVTLSCEQNLNHDAMYWYRQDPGQGLRLIYYSQIVNDFQKGDIAEGYSVSREKKESFPLTVTSAQKNPTAFYLCASSIIGGQETQYFGPGTRLLVL.

V gene TRBV6-2 or TRBV6-3 combines with J gene TRBJ2-2. This CDR3 is 11 amino acids long. Germline V gene data show CDR1 as MNHEY and CDR2 as SVGEGT. This chain's CDR3 is CASSYPGELFF.

The chain carries TRBV12-3 or TRBV12-4 and TRBJ2-1. This CDR3 has 14 amino acids. The CDR3 loop reads CASSSGRSYNEQFF.

The chain uses TRBV6-5 and TRBJ2-4; TCRdb calls TRBD2, which cannot be checked without DNA. The CDR3 length is 16 residues. Germline V lookup: CDR1 MNHEY, CDR2 SVGAGI. This CDR3 is CASSAGSILAKNIQYF.

The V and J genes are TRBV11-2 and TRBJ2-1. CDR3 length equals 13 residues. Germline V gene data show CDR1 as SGHAT and CDR2 as FQNNGV. CDR3 protein: CASTLGVYNEQFF.

The CDR3 protein is CASSRTGGIHEQYF. The rearrangement links TRBV4-3 to TRBJ2-7; TCRdb calls TRBD1, which cannot be checked without DNA. The germline V gene encodes CDR1 LGHNA and CDR2 YSLEER. The CDR3 spans 14 residues.

This sequence joins TRBV20-1 and TRBJ1-4; the TCRdb D gene call, TRBD1, has no DNA to confirm it. The CDR3 is 14 amino acids. The germline V gene encodes CDR1 DFQATT and CDR2 SNEGSKA (reference sequence). The chain's CDR3 is CSATQTGPGEKLFF.

The chain is built from TRBV6-4 and TRBJ2-1. The CDR3 is 16 amino acids. Per germline, CDR1 MRHNA and CDR2 SNTAGT. CDR3 region: CASSDSPDSSYNEQFF.

V and J are TRBV28 and TRBJ1-2; TCRdb lists TRBD1, though no DNA is available to test this call. The germline CDR1 and CDR2 sequences are MDHEN and SYDVKM. The CDR3 totals 15 residues. The chain's CDR3 is CASSLRRDSNYGYTF.

J is TRBJ2-1 and V is TRBV28. The CDR3 loop spans 12 amino acids. Germline V CDR1 and CDR2: MDHEN, SYDVKM. CDR3 sequence: CASTTAGNEQFF.

The genes are TRBV4-3 and TRBJ2-1. The CDR3 spans 16 residues. Germline V gene lookup returns CDR1 LGHNA and CDR2 YSLEER. CDR3 sequence reads: CASSQDPGGSYNEQFF.

The rearrangement joins TRBV9 to TRBJ2-1. Germline V lookup: CDR1 SGDLS, CDR2 YYNGEE. The CDR3 covers 12 residues. The CDR3 is CASSGTRDEQFF.

The chain is built from TRBV29-1 and TRBJ1-1; TCRdb designates TRBD1, a call that cannot be tested without DNA. CDR3 length equals 13 residues. CDR1 and CDR2 from the germline V gene are SQVTM and ANQGSEA. CDR3 sequence reads: CSAEMGIGAEAFF.

The chain recombines TRBV28 with TRBJ2-7; TCRdb lists TRBD1, though no DNA is available to test this call. Germline V gene sequence: CDR1 MDHEN, CDR2 SYDVKM. CDR3 length equals 14 residues. CDR3 in amino acids: CASSLAYIRDEQYF.

This chain uses TRBV7-9 with TRBJ2-7. Germline CDR1 is SEHNR and CDR2 is FQNEAQ (reference sequence). This CDR3 is 12 amino acids long. The CDR3 reads CASSSHRDEQYF.

This chain links TRBV6-2 or TRBV6-3 with TRBJ2-7; absent DNA, TCRdb's TRBD1 call cannot be checked. The germline CDR1 and CDR2 sequences are MNHEY and SVGEGT. The CDR3 loop spans 11 amino acids. CDR3 in amino acids: CASGTGYEQYF.